The sequence of this T cell receptor beta chain was determined in a study of shared clonotypes between healthy human individuals. This table comes from immunoSEQ multiplex PCR, and its TCRdb copy is limited to in-frame clones, with some not included. The table records approximately 2.3 million clones, roughly 93% of them present only once. The junction had 3 bases not matched to a gene; V was cut back by 7 bases and J by 3 bases. CDR1 is MDHEN, CDR2 SYDVKM, per germline. CDR3 length: 12 amino acids. V usage is TRBV28 and J usage is TRBJ2-7, with TRBD1 matching over 7 bases. Sequenced input: naive CD4+ T cells from PBMCs. Subset specified: CD45RA+ positively selected. The source is a man between 18 and 35 years old in good health. Some clones in this sample may be carry-over from other donors' samples. The CDR3 nucleotides are TGTGCCAGCACCCGACAGGGCTACGAGCAGTACTTC. Translating it yields CASTRQGYEQYF.